A single sample gave rise to the 25 T cell receptor beta chains below, sequenced in a study of T cells after posttransplantation cyclophosphamide. Clones were sequenced by immunoSEQ multiplex PCR, and TCRdb holds only the in-frame ones, with some missing. Observed in the sample are tens of thousands of clones, none of them singletons. Sequencing was done on a sample of PBMCs. These receptors were obtained from a woman aged 55-69 years in good health, CMV-negative, and a related stem cell transplant donor.

This clone was counted between two and nine times. The V call is TRBV29-1, the J call TRBJ2-2; D perhaps matches TRBD2 (5 bases). Per the germline V gene, CDR1 is SQVTM and CDR2 is ANQGSEA. Trimming removed 7 bases from V and 6 bases from J, with 15 bases in between. This CDR3 contains 13 residues. The CDR3 sequence is CSARPTSPGELFF. In nucleotides, the CDR3 is TGCAGCGCTCGTCCCACTAGTCCCGGGGAGCTGTTTTTT.

This clone showed up many times. The CDR3, as DNA: TGTGCCAGCATCGAGGGAGGGGCGAGGGGCTCCTACGAGCAGTACTTC. Amino acids: CASIEGGARGSYEQYF. V and J are TRBV28 and TRBJ2-7; 7 bases are shared with TRBD2. The J segment lost 0 bases and the V segment lost 7 bases, leaving 12 bases of the junction unmatched. The CDR3 consists of 16 residues. The germline V gene encodes CDR1 MDHEN and CDR2 SYDVKM.

This clone was recorded at least ten times. The chain couples TRBV12-3 or TRBV12-4 to TRBJ1-1; a weak D match, TRBD1 (6 bases). This CDR3 contains 14 residues. V shed 3 bases and J shed 14 bases, with 22 bases lying between them. CDR3 in amino acids: CASSFLPGTGSVFF. The CDR3 DNA reads as TGTGCCAGCAGTTTTCTTCCGGGTACAGGGAGCGTATTCTTT.

This clone has a count of ten or more. The rearrangement uses TRBV6-5 and TRBJ2-1; possibly TRBD1 for D (6 bases). Germline assignment: CDR1 MNHEY and CDR2 SVGAGI. The length of the CDR3 is 14 residues. V dropped 1 base and J dropped 8 bases, with 12 bases sitting between them. The CDR3 sequence: CASSYYVRGDEQFF. The CDR3 DNA follows: TGTGCCAGCAGTTACTACGTCAGGGGTGATGAGCAGTTCTTC.

This clone was observed at least ten times. The chain uses TRBV7-3 and TRBJ2-5, with 8 nucleotides matching TRBD2. Trimming took 8 bases from V and 5 from J; bases not matched to a gene: 10. This CDR3 has 14 amino acids. Germline V gene lookup returns CDR1 SGHTA and CDR2 FQGTGA. As DNA, the CDR3 is TGTGCCAGCCGAAAAGCGGGAGAGGGGGAGACCCAGTACTTC. It yields the protein CASRKAGEGETQYF.

This clone was observed at least ten times. This chain uses TRBV5-1 with TRBJ2-7; TRBD1 is a possible D gene (6 bases). Trimming removed 4 bases from V and 3 bases from J, with 14 bases in between. This CDR3 spans 14 amino acids. CDR1 and CDR2 from the germline V gene are SGHRS and YFSETQ. The CDR3 nucleotides are TGCGCCAGCAGCGTACAGGGAACGGACTACGAGCAGTACTTC. Protein product: CASSVQGTDYEQYF.

In its sample, this clone was seen many times. The rearrangement uses TRBV4-1 and TRBJ2-5, with 9 nucleotides matching TRBD2. Germline lookup yields CDR1 MGHRA and CDR2 YSYEKL. The trim removed 3 bases at V and 3 bases at J, leaving 11 bases unmatched. This CDR3 is 17 amino acids long. CDR3 DNA sequence: TGCGCCAGCAGCCATCCCCGGGGAATAGCGGGAGAAGAGACCCAGTACTTC. Protein sequence: CASSHPRGIAGEETQYF.

This clone showed up just a few times. The chain links TRBV5-4 to TRBJ2-3, with 16 bases that match TRBD2. The CDR3 covers 18 residues. CDR1 and CDR2 (germline): SGHNT, YYREEE (reference sequence). V was pared by 5 bases and J by 1 base, with 7 bases of the junction left unmatched. CDR3 loop: CASRGGLAGGRRTDTQYF. The CDR3 region has the DNA TGTGCCAGCAGGGGGGGACTAGCGGGAGGGAGACGCACAGATACGCAGTATTTT.

This clone was counted at least ten times. The chain couples TRBV6-5 to TRBJ1-4, with a weak D call TRBD1 (5 bases). V was trimmed by 4 bases and J by 8 bases, leaving 17 bases between them. The germline gives CDR1 MNHEY, CDR2 SVGAGI. The CDR3 loop spans 15 amino acids. CDR3 residues: CASSLATGGPEKLFF. Here the CDR3 DNA reads TGTGCCAGCAGTTTGGCTACAGGTGGTCCAGAAAAACTGTTTTTT.

This clone was picked up a small number of times. The chain employs TRBV29-1 and TRBJ2-7, with 9 bases identical to TRBD1. Trimming took 7 bases from V and 3 from J; bases not matched to a gene: 1. The CDR3 covers 11 residues. Germline V gene data show CDR1 as SQVTM and CDR2 as ANQGSEA. CDR3 bases: TGCAGCGCGGACAGGGGCTACGAGCAGTACTTC. Its translation is CSADRGYEQYF.

This clone was observed at least ten times. The junction shows a germline mismatch at one end, possibly a read error. The V and J genes are TRBV6-5 and TRBJ1-2; D gene unclear. CDR3 size: 13 residues. Germline V gives CDR1 MNHEY, CDR2 SVGAGI. This chain's CDR3 is CASRYSSRLGYTF. The CDR3 DNA follows: TGTGCCAGCAGATACTCCTCGAGGCTGGGCTACACCTTC.

The rearrangement links TRBV16 to TRBJ1-1; 11 nucleotides agree with TRBD1. Germline V CDR1 and CDR2: KGHSY, FQNENV. This CDR3 spans 14 amino acids. V dropped 5 bases and J dropped 4; count of bases not matched to a gene: 3. CDR3 loop: CASSGQGARTEAFF. CDR3 nucleotide sequence: TGTGCCAGCAGCGGACAGGGGGCGCGCACTGAAGCTTTCTTT.

V usage is TRBV2 and J usage is TRBJ2-1; D not resolved. This CDR3 comprises 10 residues. Germline assignment: CDR1 SNHLY and CDR2 FYNNEI. V was trimmed by 8 bases and J by 9 bases, leaving 8 bases between them. CDR3 sequence reads: CASSLGEQFF. For the CDR3, the DNA is TGTGCCAGCTCCCTCGGTGAGCAGTTCTTC.

This clone was detected ten times or more. This chain connects TRBV18 to TRBJ1-1, with D maybe TRBD1 (6 bases). This CDR3 is 14 amino acids long. Trimming took off 6 bases at V and 0 bases at J, with 11 bases between the two ends. CDR1 and CDR2 (germline): KGHSH, LQKENI. This chain's CDR3 is CASSPDRMNTEAFF. CDR3 coding DNA: TGTGCCAGCTCCCCCGACAGGATGAACACTGAAGCTTTCTTT.

This clone has at least ten counts. The rearrangement uses TRBV10-3 and TRBJ1-1; the match to TRBD1 covers 8 bases. The CDR3 spans 14 residues. The V and J ends lost 6 bases and 3 bases, in that order; junction bases with no gene match: 6. Per germline, CDR1 ENHRY and CDR2 SYGVKD. CDR3 sequence reads: CAIRPGGADTEAFF. CDR3 in DNA: TGTGCCATCAGGCCAGGGGGCGCCGACACTGAAGCTTTCTTT.

At least ten counts were recorded for this clone. This chain links TRBV6-1 with TRBJ1-2, with D perhaps matching TRBD1 (5 bases). The CDR3 is made up of 16 amino acids. From germline, CDR1 is MNHNS and CDR2 SASEGT. Trimming removed 4 bases from V and 6 bases from J, with 21 bases in between. The CDR3 DNA is TGTGCCAGCAGTGGCGTTGGTGGGGGGAAGATCGATGGCTACACCTTC. Its translation is CASSGVGGGKIDGYTF.

This clone was observed at least ten times. This chain joins TRBV6-6 and TRBJ1-1, with 7 bases aligning to TRBD1. The CDR3 loop spans 16 amino acids. V lost 5 bases to trimming and J lost 2 bases; unmatched junction nucleotides: 11. CDR1 and CDR2 from the germline V gene are MNHNY and SVGAGI (reference sequence). DNA of the CDR3: TGTGCCAGCAGTCATTCGAGGACAGGTCTTAACACTGAAGCTTTCTTT. It yields the protein CASSHSRTGLNTEAFF.

This clone appeared many times. This chain links TRBV28 with TRBJ2-1, with 12 bases lining up with TRBD2. The length of the CDR3 is 15 residues. Trimming cost V 4 bases and J 10 bases; bases outside gene matches: 8. Germline values: CDR1 MDHEN, CDR2 SYDVKM. The DNA for the CDR3 is TGTGCCAGCAGTTCGCGACTAGCGGGAGCTGGCGAGCAGTTCTTC. Protein sequence: CASSSRLAGAGEQFF.

The sample holds a few counts of this clone. J is TRBJ2-7 and V is TRBV11-2; 8 bases map to TRBD2. In germline, CDR1 is SGHAT, CDR2 FQNNGV. V lost 3 bases, J lost 6 bases, and 7 bases stayed unmatched. CDR3 length: 14 residues. The CDR3 protein is CASSFEGLVGEQYF. CDR3 DNA sequence: TGTGCCAGCAGCTTCGAGGGACTAGTGGGCGAGCAGTACTTC.

This clone was seen repeatedly, ten times or more. V is TRBV7-2 and J is TRBJ1-3; the match to TRBD1 covers 8 bases. The length of the CDR3 is 15 residues. The germline gives CDR1 SGHTA, CDR2 FQGNSA. Trimming at V came to 5 bases and at J to 3 bases, leaving 6 bases not matched to a gene. The CDR3, as DNA: TGTGCCAGCAGCCTAAGGACAGGGAATGGAAACACCATATATTTT. It codes for CASSLRTGNGNTIYF.

In this sample, this clone turned up a few times. The chain joins TRBV9 to TRBJ1-6; maybe TRBD1 (6 bases). The V end lost 3 bases, the J end lost 6 bases, and 16 bases lay between the germline ends. The CDR3 covers 16 residues. CDR1 is SGDLS, CDR2 YYNGEE, per germline. The DNA for the CDR3 is TGTGCCAGCAGCGGTGGTGGGGGCGGACGTAATTCACCCCTCCACTTT. It specifies CASSGGGGGRNSPLHF.

This clone was seen many times. This chain uses TRBV24-1 with TRBJ2-1; 12 nucleotides match TRBD2. The CDR3 is 16 residues long. From germline, CDR1 is KGHDR and CDR2 SFDVKD. Losses at the gene ends were 3 bases for V and 6 bases for J; bases not matched to a gene: 5. The CDR3 loop is CATSDPRLAGANEQFF. DNA of the CDR3: TGTGCCACCAGTGATCCTAGACTAGCGGGAGCCAATGAGCAGTTCTTC.

The chain employs TRBV27 and TRBJ2-7; a weak D match, TRBD2 (6 bases). The CDR3 totals 12 residues. Germline-derived CDR1 and CDR2 are MNHEY and SMNVEV (reference sequence). V was shortened by 3 bases and J by 7 bases, with 10 bases between the two germline ends. CDR3 amino acids: CASSFGSGEQYF. As DNA, the CDR3 is TGTGCCAGCAGTTTCGGGAGCGGTGAGCAGTACTTC.

There are many counts of this clone. CDR3 nucleotides: TGTGCCAGCTCACCATCGCCAGGGGGCGACTATGGCTACACCTTC. It translates to CASSPSPGGDYGYTF. The rearrangement links TRBV18 to TRBJ1-2; TRBD1 matches at 8 bases. Germline CDR1 is KGHSH and CDR2 is LQKENI. V gave up 2 bases and J gave up 3 bases; unmatched junction bases: 5. CDR3 length: 15 residues. Filled out from reference TRBV18 and TRBJ1-2, the complete variable domain reads NAGVMQNPRHLVRRRGQEARLRCSPMKGHSHVYWYRQLPEEGLKFMVYLQKENIIDESGMPKERFSAEFPKEGPSILRIQQVVRGDSAAYFCASSPSPGGDYGYTFGSGTRLTVV.

This clone showed up just a few times. The genes are TRBV2 and TRBJ2-5; TRBD2 agrees at 9 bases. Trimming took 3 bases from V and 4 from J; bases not matched to a gene: 9. The germline gives CDR1 SNHLY, CDR2 FYNNEI. This CDR3 has 16 amino acids. CDR3 sequence (DNA): TGTGCCAGCAGTGAGGCGCGGGGGGGTAAGGTAGAGACCCAGTACTTC. It specifies CASSEARGGKVETQYF.